This is a list of T cell receptor beta chains from one sample in a study of identical twins. Each CDR3 protein is one row after TCRdb ran MiXCR on the 5' RACE reads. In the table there are some 590,000 distinct CDR3 sequences, approximately 9.6% of which are singletons. This sample was also put to use in a study of yellow fever vaccine responses in identical twins.

Sequenced input: PBMCs. Receptors originate from a woman aged 18-29 years in good health. The CDR3 runs from the conserved cysteine through the conserved F or W. A D gene is named only where the DNA matches it firmly. Only part of the rows carry a size: once, few, many, or a class if the clone is expanded.

>TRBJ2-3|-|TRBV28|-
CASSLPKSGLNTDTQYF
TGTGCCAGCAGTTTACCTAAAAGCGGGCTAAACACAGATACGCAGTATTTT
>TRBJ2-1|many|TRBV7-2|TRBD2
CASSSLTSGRNNEQFF
TGTGCCAGCAGCTCATTGACTAGCGGGAGAAACAATGAGCAGTTCTTC
>TRBJ2-5|many|TRBV5-1|-
CASSLAGWDQETQYF
TGCGCCAGCAGCTTGGCCGGGTGGGACCAAGAGACCCAGTACTTC
>TRBJ2-1|-|TRBV6-1|TRBD2
CASSLSGGAFNEQFF
TGTGCCAGCAGTCTGAGCGGGGGGGCCTTCAATGAGCAGTTCTTC
>TRBJ2-2|few|TRBV12-3/TRBV12-4|-
CATKRQPNTGELFF
TGTGCCACCAAAAGACAGCCGAACACCGGGGAGCTGTTTTTT
>TRBJ2-7|few|TRBV29-1|TRBD2
CSVEAAASGAYEQYF
TGCAGCGTTGAAGCGGCGGCTAGCGGAGCCTACGAGCAGTACTTC
>TRBJ2-1|many|TRBV4-3|-
CASSQGLAAYEQFF
TGCGCCAGCAGCCAAGGGCTAGCTGCTTATGAGCAGTTCTTC
>TRBJ2-5|-|TRBV7-9|-
CASTADQETQYF
TGTGCCAGCACTGCGGACCAAGAGACCCAGTACTTC
>TRBJ2-5|-|TRBV7-2|TRBD1
CASSRTGGEDQYF
TGTGCCAGCAGCCGGACAGGGGGTGAGGACCAGTACTTC
>TRBJ2-3|many|TRBV10-3|TRBD2
CAIRKLGLAGGPSTDTQYF
TGTGCCATCAGGAAGCTTGGACTAGCGGGAGGACCTAGCACAGATACGCAGTATTTT
>TRBJ1-1|few|TRBV11-2|-
CASSRWIGGLEAFF
TGTGCCAGCAGCCGATGGATCGGGGGCCTGGAAGCTTTCTTT
>TRBJ2-7|few|TRBV29-1|-
CSASDSESYEQYF
TGCAGCGCTTCGGACAGCGAATCCTACGAGCAGTACTTC
>TRBJ2-4|-|TRBV7-9|-
CASSFIGIQYF
TGTGCCAGCAGCTTTATTGGCATTCAGTACTTC
>TRBJ2-5|many|TRBV12-3/TRBV12-4|TRBD1
CASSPGTGIETQYF
TGTGCCAGCAGCCCCGGGACAGGTATAGAGACCCAGTACTTC